Included here is one T cell receptor (beta chain) sequence, with context. This clone was seen a few times. Its specific antigen is unknown. No quality values exist for individual bases; no much larger clone is one base distant. V and J lose 2 bases and 4 bases, and a span of 12 bases separates them. Per the germline V gene, SGHTA is the CDR1 and FQGNSA is the CDR2. From its cysteine to its phenylalanine, the CDR3 spans 14 amino acids. The DNA shown is the 42-base CDR3, in frame from base 1. This entry belongs to a study of cytomegalovirus exposure and HLA in healthy donors (dated by TCRdb to 2016 to 2017). Background for the entire study: According to an earlier analysis of a few hundred of the donors, some 180 million T cells yielded 100 million or so unique TCR beta sequences and about 300 Gb of sequence data. Roughly 300 gigabases of sequencing data and 70 million to 100 million unique TCR sequences made up an early release that covered 500 to 700 HLA-typed donors. Of the roughly 400 genotyped donors, approximately 81% were placed in the genetic ancestry cluster associated with self-reported Caucasian donors. The aim of the study was to test whether cataloging public T cell receptors could identify signatures of past pathogen exposure. The study used immunosequencing to profile the T cell repertoires of 666 subjects and linked those repertoires to cytomegalovirus serostatus. In addition to the first cohort of 666 subjects, a separate validation cohort of 120 different subjects was used. The study combined high-throughput TCR immunosequencing, statistical association of individual TCRs with disease status, and machine learning to predict cytomegalovirus infection status. A later analysis re-examined previously published TCR beta repertoires from hundreds of donors and added high-resolution HLA genotyping to investigate patterns of TCR occurrence. The later analysis used no new phenotypic data to find candidate immune exposures, relying instead on TCR beta sequences and their occurrence across donors. To decide whether each TCR beta V gene segment behaved as functional or pseudogenic, an earlier analysis of 587 of the donors relied on high-throughput TCR beta sequencing. Alongside the repertoire data, information on donor age, sex, ethnicity and CMV serostatus was compiled. A later genetic analysis took genome-wide SNP genotypes for about three fifths of the roughly 700 donors and used that subset as a discovery cohort. Every repertoire in the discovery cohort had been generated on one and the same sequencing platform. Both class I and class II loci were covered by HLA typing, at four-digit resolution. The number of typed donors differed by locus: roughly 620-640 for A, B, C, DRB1 and DQB1; 500 to 550 for DQA1; over 600 for DPA1; and some 450 for DPB1. Roughly 5 DR-DQ haplotypes were handled as single units for association and clustering because linkage in the cohort was strong. Among some 400 genotyped donors of the cohort, an average of approximately 220,000 unique TCR beta nucleotide sequences was sequenced per donor, of which 15% to 20% were non-productive. What the research found in general, with its limitations: This cohort had only TCR beta chains sequenced, and the lack of alpha or paired-chain data limited which features could be detected. In a later genetic analysis, fewer N-insertions in productive TCRs were reported among donors in an Asian-associated ancestry cluster than the roughly 700-donor mean. Several of the top co-occurrence clusters appeared to be linked to parvovirus B19, influenza, CMV and Epstein-Barr virus, according to a later analysis. The 87-base-pair reads could not distinguish some IMGT-functional V segments, including TRBV6-2 and TRBV6-3, so those segments were excluded. Compared with equally common non-associated chains, HLA-associated TCR beta chains in a later analysis were more clonally expanded and had lower generation probabilities. A few of the identified cytomegalovirus-associated TCR beta chains were confirmed in vitro to be specific for cytomegalovirus antigens. The sequencing pipeline was judged likely to have produced a cluster of highly shared sequence variants as a technical artifact. At a false discovery rate of 0.05, a later analysis linked 15,000 to 20,000 TCR beta sequences to specific HLA alleles. In a later analysis, TCR association rates were found to vary across HLA loci, with the most associated TCRs seen for DRB1 alleles and the fewest for HLA-C alleles. Linkage disequilibrium might explain the correlated functional status among segregating V segments, but an unknown experimental factor could not be ruled out. Broadly in line with IMGT annotations, most TCR beta V segments showed up in productive rearrangements about 87% or about 30% of the time in an earlier analysis of 587 of the donors. It was suggested by the authors that the approach could potentially be generalized to other disease states and immunological phenotypes. HLA typing was unavailable for some donors at each locus, so association tests used only the typed subset. The earlier analysis of nearly 600 of the donors excluded roughly 16 rarely observed V segments, including chromosome 9 orphons, because counts were too low. The only immune exposure information available for the cohort was CMV serostatus. A total of about 180 TCR beta chains were listed by the study as associated with cytomegalovirus. Strong co-occurrence of HLA alleles, especially DR and DQ, made assigning TCR associations to individual alleles difficult. In a later analysis, most CMV-associated TCR beta chains were found to appear HLA-restricted, with HLA associations seemingly driven largely by CMV exposure. In both the original and validation cohorts, the classifier was reported to diagnose cytomegalovirus status with high specificity and sensitivity. V-gene and J-gene trimming of TCR beta chains was associated with a missense DCLRE1C variant in a later genetic analysis, and the association was replicated in an independent cohort. Most TCR sequences were seen in very few donors, while some public TCRs were found in many individuals. The presence/absence analyses assumed that sequencing depth was roughly uniform across donors, and that assumption may not be true. A further reported finding was that TCR beta sequences accurately predicted the HLA-A and HLA-B alleles for most subjects in the first cohort.

Libraries were constructed by the immunoSEQ multiplex PCR assay. A mixture of 60 forward primers for TCR Vbeta segments and 13 reverse primers for TCR Jbeta segments was used in the multiplex PCR. Amplification of the CDR3 region of rearranged TCR beta genes was performed with a multiplex PCR assay on genomic DNA. The amplified TCR beta libraries were sequenced on the Illumina HiSeq System as 87-base-pair reads. Per the source publication's procedure: In a later analysis, 77 million or so unique TCR beta chains were counted across the approximately 620 repertoires, and approximately 11 million of these chains were shared by at least two donors. A nearest-neighbor algorithm error-corrected the raw reads and collapsed the reads into unique sequences, merging closely related sequences to remove PCR and sequencing errors. V, D and J gene segments were assigned by aligning CDR3 sequences to IMGT reference sequences. For a sequence to be retained, a match of at least six nucleotides was required to both a V gene segment and a J gene segment. A rearrangement counted as productive if the CDR3 had no stop codons and remained in frame with V and J, and every other rearrangement counted as non-productive. Following IMGT convention, CDR3 was defined as the stretch from the second conserved V-encoded cysteine to the conserved J-encoded phenylalanine. In an earlier analysis of more than 550 of the donors, sequences lacking an unambiguous match to a single V gene segment were excluded. An earlier analysis of under 750 of the donors called V segments functional above 56.7% productive rearrangements and segregating when the between-donor standard deviation exceeded 5%. To diagnose cytomegalovirus status from the catalog of TCR beta chain sequences, a statistical classification framework was built. V and J gene assignment, in a later analysis, came from comparing TCR nucleotide sequences with IMGT/GENE-DB human TR gene sequences. In a later analysis, CDR3 sequences and most-parsimonious VDJ recombination scenarios were assigned using the TCRdist pipeline. In a later analysis, every TCR beta chain was defined by the combination of its CDR3 amino acid sequence and its V-gene family, and reads without a unique V-gene family were dropped. A later analysis removed 592 highly shared, low-generation-probability nucleotide sequences to deal with suspected cross-contamination and a sequencing artifact. In a later analysis, a clonal expansion index for each public chain was calculated from normalized within-repertoire ranks of inferred template counts. In a later analysis, generation probabilities were computed using a VDJ recombination model fitted to out-of-frame rearrangements, and the results were checked against IGoR. In a later analysis, TCR-TCR, TCR-HLA and TCR-CMV co-occurrence was scored with hypergeometric tests, and a repertoire-size bias correction was applied to TCR pairs. False discovery rates were estimated in a later analysis by permuting HLA or CMV assignments 20 times. In a later analysis, co-occurring TCRs were grouped using DBSCAN, and TCRdist sequence similarity was added for clustering within HLA-allele-positive subsets. Repertoires with fewer than 30,000 or more than 120,000 public chains, plus five repertoires with anomalous nucleotide sharing, were excluded from co-occurrence clustering. TCRdb's version of the immuneACCESS table is confined to in-frame rearrangements and falls short of the full clone set. An unresolved V gene accounts for under half of the shortfall where checked; the remainder is of unknown origin. D and trimming were read from the DNA, whereas the V and J calls and clone size are those reported in that table. This sample gives 95,000 to 150,000 clones in total; roughly 69% of them show up just once. Approximately 8.2% of the sample is taken by the ten largest.

The cohort was made up of 666 healthy bone marrow donors. At the time of sampling, all cohort members were nominally healthy, though unrecorded immune exposures were likely present. The donor was CMV seropositive and was included in the group of 250 to 300 seropositive cohort members. Each donor provided a peripheral blood sample, and peripheral blood mononuclear cells were used for TCR beta sequencing. The Qiagen DNeasy Blood Extraction Kit was used to extract genomic DNA from the blood cell samples. The TCR sequence derives from a woman between 40 and 55 years old in good health and CMV-seropositive. Sequenced material: PBMCs. The receptor chain draws on TRBV7-2 and TRBJ2-7, with a tentative D gene TRBD2 over 7 matching bases. In nucleotide form, the sequence is TGTGCCAGCAGCTTACAACGGGGGGCGTACGAGCAGTACTTC. This gives the protein CASSLQRGAYEQYF.